The clone carrying this TCR beta chain was recorded at least ten times. The antigen is unknown. This sample stems from a study of T cells in Graves' hyperthyroidism and ophthalmopathy. In the study overall: Peripheral blood was taken when the disease was first diagnosed, before any treatment began.

TCR beta CDR3 regions were amplified from RNA. The TCR CDR3 was amplified in a first-round RT-PCR using the HTBI primer set. One entry per CDR3 protein results from TCRdb running MiXCR on the multiplex PCR reads. The sample has hundreds of thousands of distinct CDR3 sequences, roughly 14% seen once; the top ten hold 4% to 5.5%. General study findings and limits: A median 6.5 months before onset, the model predicted ophthalmopathy.

The receptor was isolated from a woman between 40 and 50 years old with Graves' ophthalmopathy. The specimen was blood.

The CDR3, as DNA: TGTGCCAGCAGTTTTTCGTCAATCAACACCGGGGAGCTGTTTTTT. Its translation is CASSFSSINTGELFF. The chain uses TRBV12-3 or TRBV12-4 and TRBJ2-2; D remains ambiguous. The CDR3 is made up of 15 amino acids. Trimming pared 3 bases from V and 2 bases from J, leaving 10 bases between.